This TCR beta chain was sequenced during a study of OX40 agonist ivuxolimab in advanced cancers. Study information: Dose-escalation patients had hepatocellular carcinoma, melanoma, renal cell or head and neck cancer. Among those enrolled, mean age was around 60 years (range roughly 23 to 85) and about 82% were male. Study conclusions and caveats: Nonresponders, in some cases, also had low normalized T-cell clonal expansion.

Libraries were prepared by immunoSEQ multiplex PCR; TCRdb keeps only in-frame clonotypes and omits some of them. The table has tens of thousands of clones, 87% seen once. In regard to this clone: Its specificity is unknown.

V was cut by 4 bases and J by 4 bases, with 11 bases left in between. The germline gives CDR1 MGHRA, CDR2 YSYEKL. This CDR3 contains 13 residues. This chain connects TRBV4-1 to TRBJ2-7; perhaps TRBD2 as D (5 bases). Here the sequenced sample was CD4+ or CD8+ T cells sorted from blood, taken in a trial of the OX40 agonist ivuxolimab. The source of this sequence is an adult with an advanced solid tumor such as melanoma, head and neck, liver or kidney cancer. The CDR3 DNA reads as TGCGCCAGCAGCCCCCTCGGGGATTACGAGCAGTACTTC. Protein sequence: CASSPLGDYEQYF.